The source of this T cell receptor (beta chain) is a study of blood T cell repertoires in COVID-19. As for the study in general: Sample material is recorded as cDNA or gDNA derived from T cells, B-cell-depleted T cells, or PBMCs.

This clone was recorded a few times. Study members were between roughly 18 and 100 years old and lived in roughly 24 US regions. Each participant's cohort was designated according to participant-reported clinical history. Two negative PCRs, clearance, or symptom resolution were required of recovered Cohort 3 donors. The method was immunoSEQ multiplex PCR; TCRdb's version includes in-frame clones alone and lacks a portion of them. Of about 380,000 clones in the sample, about 87% were seen once. V was trimmed by 3 bases and J by 4 bases, leaving 16 bases between them. The CDR3 runs to 16 residues. In germline, CDR1 is LNHNV, CDR2 YYDKDF (reference sequence).

Sequenced input: PBMCs or T cells enriched from blood (not recorded which). The clonotype originates from a man aged 30-40 years who had recovered from COVID-19. The chain couples TRBV15 to TRBJ1-5; D is uncertain. The CDR3 sequence is CATSRPQALTNQPQHF. CDR3 DNA: TGTGCCACCAGCAGGCCCCAGGCGCTTACTAATCAGCCCCAGCATTTT. The full variable domain, in which reference TRBV15 and TRBJ1-5 provide the parts outside the CDR3, is DAMVIQNPRYQVTQFGKPVTLSCSQTLNHNVMYWYQQKSSQAPKLLFHYYDKDFNNEADTPDNFQSRRPNTSFCFLDIRSPGLGDTAMYLCATSRPQALTNQPQHFGDGTRLSIL.